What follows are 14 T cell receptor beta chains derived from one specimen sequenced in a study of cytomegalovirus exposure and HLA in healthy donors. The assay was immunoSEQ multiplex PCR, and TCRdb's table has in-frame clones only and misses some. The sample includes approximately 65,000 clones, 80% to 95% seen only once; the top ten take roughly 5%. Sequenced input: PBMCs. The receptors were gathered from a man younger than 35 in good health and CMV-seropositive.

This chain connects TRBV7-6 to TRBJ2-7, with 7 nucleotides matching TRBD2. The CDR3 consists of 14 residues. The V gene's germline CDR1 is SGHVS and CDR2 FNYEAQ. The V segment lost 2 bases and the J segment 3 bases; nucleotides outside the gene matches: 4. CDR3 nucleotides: TGTGCCAGCAGCTTAAGTGGGGGGGACTACGAGCAGTACTTC. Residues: CASSLSGGDYEQYF.

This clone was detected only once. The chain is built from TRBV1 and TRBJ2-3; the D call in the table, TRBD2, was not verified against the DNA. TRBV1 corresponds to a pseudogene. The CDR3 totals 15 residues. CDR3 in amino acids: CTSSPASGRTDTQYF. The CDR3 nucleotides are TGCACCAGCAGTCCTGCTAGCGGGAGGACAGATACGCAGTATTTT.

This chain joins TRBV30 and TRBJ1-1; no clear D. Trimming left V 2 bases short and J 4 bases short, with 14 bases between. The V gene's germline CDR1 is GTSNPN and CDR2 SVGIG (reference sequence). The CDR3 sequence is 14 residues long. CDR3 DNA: TGTGCCTGGAGTAAGAACATGGAGGGCACTGAAGCTTTCTTT. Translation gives CAWSKNMEGTEAFF.

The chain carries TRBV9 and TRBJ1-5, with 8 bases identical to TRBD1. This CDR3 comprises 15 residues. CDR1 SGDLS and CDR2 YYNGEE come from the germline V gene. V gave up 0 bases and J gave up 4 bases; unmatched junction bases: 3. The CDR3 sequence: CASSVAGTGNQPQHF. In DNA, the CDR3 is TGTGCCAGCAGCGTAGCGGGGACAGGTAATCAGCCCCAGCATTTT.

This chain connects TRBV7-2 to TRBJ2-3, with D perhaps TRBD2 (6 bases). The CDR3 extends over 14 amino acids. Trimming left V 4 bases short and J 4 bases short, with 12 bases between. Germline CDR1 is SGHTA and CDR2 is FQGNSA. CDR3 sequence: CASSSNRRADTQYF. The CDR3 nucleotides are TGTGCCAGCAGCTCCAACAGGAGGGCAGATACGCAGTATTTT. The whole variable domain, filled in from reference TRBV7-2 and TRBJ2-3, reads GAGVSQSPSNKVTEKGKDVELRCDPISGHTALYWYRQSLGQGLEFLIYFQGNSAPDKSGLPSDRFSAERTGGSVSTLTIQRTQQEDSAVYLCASSSNRRADTQYFGPGTRLTVL.

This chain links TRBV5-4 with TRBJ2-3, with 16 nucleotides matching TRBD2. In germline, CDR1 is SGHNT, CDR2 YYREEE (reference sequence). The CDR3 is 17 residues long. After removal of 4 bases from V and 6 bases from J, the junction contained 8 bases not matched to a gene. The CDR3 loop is CASSPGTSGRARDTQYF. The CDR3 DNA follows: TGTGCCAGCAGCCCTGGGACTAGCGGGAGGGCCAGGGATACGCAGTATTTT.

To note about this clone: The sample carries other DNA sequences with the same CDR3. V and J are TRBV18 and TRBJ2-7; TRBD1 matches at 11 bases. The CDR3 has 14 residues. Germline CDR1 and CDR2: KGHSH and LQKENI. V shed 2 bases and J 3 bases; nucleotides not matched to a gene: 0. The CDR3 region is CASSPGTGGYEQYF. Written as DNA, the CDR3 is TGTGCCAGCTCACCAGGGACAGGGGGCTACGAGCAGTACTTC.

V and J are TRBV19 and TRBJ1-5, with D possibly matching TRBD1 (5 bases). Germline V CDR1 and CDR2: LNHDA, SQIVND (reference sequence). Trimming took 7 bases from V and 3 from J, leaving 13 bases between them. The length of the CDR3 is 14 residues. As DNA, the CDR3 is TGTGCCAGTAACCAAGACAGCCTCAATCAGCCCCAGCATTTT. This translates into CASNQDSLNQPQHF.

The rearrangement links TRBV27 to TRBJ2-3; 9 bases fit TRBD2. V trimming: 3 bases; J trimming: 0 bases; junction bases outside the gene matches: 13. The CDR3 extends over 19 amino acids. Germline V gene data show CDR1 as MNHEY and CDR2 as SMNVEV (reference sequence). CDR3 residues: CASSLGQREVVLSTDTQYF. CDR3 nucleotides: TGTGCCAGCAGTTTGGGTCAGCGGGAGGTTGTTTTAAGCACAGATACGCAGTATTTT.

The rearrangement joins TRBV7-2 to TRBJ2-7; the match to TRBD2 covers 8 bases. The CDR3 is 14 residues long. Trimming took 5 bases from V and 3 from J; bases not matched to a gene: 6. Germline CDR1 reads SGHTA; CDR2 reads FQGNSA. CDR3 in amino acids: CASSAGGSLYEQYF. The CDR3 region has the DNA TGTGCCAGCAGCGCGGGGGGTAGTCTCTACGAGCAGTACTTC.

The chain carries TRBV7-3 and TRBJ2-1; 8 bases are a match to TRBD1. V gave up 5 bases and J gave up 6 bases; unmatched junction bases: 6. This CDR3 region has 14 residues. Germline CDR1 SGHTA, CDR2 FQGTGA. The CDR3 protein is CASSTSTGGNEQFF. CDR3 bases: TGTGCCAGCAGCACGAGCACAGGGGGCAATGAGCAGTTCTTC.

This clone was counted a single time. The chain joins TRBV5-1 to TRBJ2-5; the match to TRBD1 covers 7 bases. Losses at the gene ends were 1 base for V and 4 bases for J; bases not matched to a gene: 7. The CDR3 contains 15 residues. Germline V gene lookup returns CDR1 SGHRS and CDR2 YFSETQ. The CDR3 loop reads CASSLSSSGGETQYF. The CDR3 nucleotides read TGCGCCAGCAGCTTGAGCTCTTCAGGGGGAGAGACCCAGTACTTC.

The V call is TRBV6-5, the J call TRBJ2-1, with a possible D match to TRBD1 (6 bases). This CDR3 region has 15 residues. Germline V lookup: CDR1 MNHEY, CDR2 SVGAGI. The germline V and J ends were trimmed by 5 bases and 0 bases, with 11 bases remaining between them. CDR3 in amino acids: CASSKDSSSYNEQFF. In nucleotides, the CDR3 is TGTGCCAGCAGTAAGGACAGTAGCTCCTACAATGAGCAGTTCTTC.

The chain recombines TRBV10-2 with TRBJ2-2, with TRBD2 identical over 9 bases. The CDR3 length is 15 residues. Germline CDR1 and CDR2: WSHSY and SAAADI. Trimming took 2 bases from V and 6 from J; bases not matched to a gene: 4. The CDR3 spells CASSEASGVSGELFF. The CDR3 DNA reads TGCGCCAGCAGTGAGGCTAGCGGGGTCTCCGGGGAGCTGTTTTTT.